Each of the 29 T cell receptor beta chains below was sequenced from the same sample in a study of response to subunit inactivated influenza vaccine. Each CDR3 protein gets one entry after TCRdb re-called the RT-PCR reads with MiXCR. Among roughly 500,000 distinct CDR3 sequences listed, approximately 15% were seen once. Source: CD4+ T cells sorted from PBMCs, taken around 25 months after vaccination. The receptors here all came from a man in his fifties or sixties who received an inactivated influenza vaccine.

V and J are TRBV29-1 and TRBJ1-1; unclear D gene. The CDR3 consists of 14 residues. Trimming shortened V by 6 bases and J by 4 bases, and 18 bases separated the two germline ends. Germline V gene sequence: CDR1 SQVTM, CDR2 ANQGSEA. DNA of the CDR3: TGCAGCGTCTTAGAGACCGGGAGCACCACTGAAGCTTTCTTT. Its protein is CSVLETGSTTEAFF.

This chain links TRBV6-1 with TRBJ1-2; D may be TRBD1 (6 bases). Trimming cost V 4 bases and J 6 bases, with 15 bases left between them. The CDR3 is 14 amino acids. The V gene's germline CDR1 is MNHNS and CDR2 SASEGT. CDR3 bases: TGTGCCAGCAGTGTCCGGGGGCGCTGGGATGGCTACACCTTC. Its translation: CASSVRGRWDGYTF.

This clonotype was seen once. The chain joins TRBV14 to TRBJ2-1, with D hard to call. The CDR3 extends over 12 amino acids. V was trimmed by 4 bases and J by 8 bases, leaving 9 bases between them. Germline assignment: CDR1 SGHDN and CDR2 FVKESK. DNA for the CDR3: TGTGCCAGCAGCCGTACGGTCCATGAGCAGTTCTTC. This translates into CASSRTVHEQFF.

Only a few counts were recorded for this clonotype. The chain joins TRBV20-1 to TRBJ2-4; 12 bases are a match to TRBD1. The CDR3 is made up of 16 amino acids. Germline trimming cut 5 bases from V and 6 bases from J; bases unmatched to any gene: 11. Per germline, CDR1 DFQATT and CDR2 SNEGSKA (reference sequence). The DNA for the CDR3 is TGCAGTGCTCGACGAGGGACAGGGGGCAGCAGAAACATTCAGTACTTC. Encoded protein: CSARRGTGGSRNIQYF.

The chain links TRBV21-1 to TRBJ2-2; the DNA was not used to check the table's D call, TRBD2. TRBV21-1 is designated a pseudogene. CDR3 length equals 16 residues. The CDR3 sequence is CASSTSGRAATGELFF. The CDR3 DNA follows: TGTGCCAGCAGCACTAGCGGGAGGGCCGCAACCGGGGAGCTGTTTTTT.

This clonotype came up a few times. The J gene is TRBJ2-5, the V gene TRBV4-2; 7 bases line up with TRBD1. The length of the CDR3 is 17 residues. From germline, CDR1 is LGHNA and CDR2 YNFKEQ. The V segment lost 0 bases and the J segment 4 bases; nucleotides outside the gene matches: 11. For the CDR3, the DNA is TGTGCCAGCAGCCAAGAACACTGGGACAGATACTTAGAGACCCAGTACTTC. Protein sequence: CASSQEHWDRYLETQYF.

The rearrangement links TRBV28 to TRBJ2-1; 8 bases line up with TRBD1. Germline CDR1 is MDHEN and CDR2 is SYDVKM. This CDR3 contains 14 residues. Trimming removed 9 bases from V and 1 base from J; junction bases left unmatched: 5. CDR3 amino acids: CASQGQGSYNEQFF. CDR3 bases: TGTGCCAGTCAAGGACAGGGATCCTACAATGAGCAGTTCTTC.

CDR3 protein: CASSLNTGQLGTDTQYF. CDR3 coding DNA: TGTGCCAGCAGCTTAAACACGGGACAGTTGGGCACAGATACGCAGTATTTT. The J gene is TRBJ2-3, the V gene TRBV11-2; 7 bases fit TRBD1. The CDR3 is 17 residues long. Germline V lookup: CDR1 SGHAT, CDR2 FQNNGV. The V and J ends lost 2 bases and 1 base, in that order; junction bases with no gene match: 9.

This chain joins TRBV6-2 or TRBV6-3 and TRBJ1-5; the D is unclear. CDR1 is MNHEY, CDR2 SVGEGT, per germline. The ends were cut back, 4 bases at V and 11 bases at J, with 9 bases in the middle. The CDR3 covers 11 residues. The chain's CDR3 is CASSWGTSQHF. In DNA form, the CDR3 reads TGTGCCAGCAGTTGGGGAACGTCCCAGCATTTT.

V gene TRBV11-2 combines with J gene TRBJ2-7; D could derive from TRBD1 or TRBD2 (6 bases each). This CDR3 comprises 17 residues. Per germline, CDR1 SGHAT and CDR2 FQNNGV. V was cut by 2 bases and J by 3 bases, with 20 bases left in between. The CDR3 bases are TGTGCCAGCAGCTTATCGCCGACTAGAGTAGGGGGCTACGAGCAGTACTTC. Amino acids: CASSLSPTRVGGYEQYF.

This clonotype was recorded a few times. The CDR3 DNA reads TGCAGTGCTAGATACGGAGAGACCCAGTACTTC. As protein: CSARYGETQYF. The chain combines TRBV20-1 with TRBJ2-5; D not certain. The germline V gene has CDR1 DFQATT and CDR2 SNEGSKA (reference sequence). V lost 2 bases and J 4 bases, leaving 5 bases between the germline ends. There are 11 residues in the CDR3.

The V gene is TRBV20-1, the J gene TRBJ1-1; maybe TRBD1 (5 bases). V was trimmed by 8 bases and J by 1 base, leaving 11 bases between them. CDR3 length: 12 residues. Germline CDR1 DFQATT, CDR2 SNEGSKA (reference sequence). Here the CDR3 reads CSSPRANTEAFF. The DNA of the CDR3 is TGCAGTTCCCCCAGGGCGAACACTGAAGCTTTCTTT.

The J gene is TRBJ2-7, the V gene TRBV24-1, with 7 bases fitting TRBD1. J lost 5 bases, V lost 3 bases, and 3 bases had no gene match. Looked up from germline, CDR1 is KGHDR and CDR2 is SFDVKD. The CDR3 extends over 13 amino acids. Here the CDR3 DNA reads TGTGCCACCAGTGATACAACAGGGGACGAGCAGTACTTC. Amino acids: CATSDTTGDEQYF.

This clonotype turned up a few times. The rearrangement joins TRBV5-1 to TRBJ2-1; weak D call: TRBD2 (5 bases). CDR1 is SGHRS, CDR2 YFSETQ, per germline. The CDR3 spans 15 residues. V gave up 0 bases and J gave up 3 bases, with 10 bases separating them. CDR3 coding DNA: TGCGCCAGCAGCTTGGCCCCGGGGATCTACAATGAGCAGTTCTTC. Translating gives CASSLAPGIYNEQFF.

This CDR3 is CSARDTRSGNTIYF. The DNA of the CDR3 is TGCAGTGCTAGAGATACGCGCTCTGGAAACACCATATATTTT. This chain links TRBV20-1 with TRBJ1-3; D call uncertain. This CDR3 has 14 residues. V lost 0 bases and J 0 bases, leaving 6 bases between the germline ends. Germline V CDR1 and CDR2: DFQATT, SNEGSKA (reference sequence).

The chain employs TRBV20-1 and TRBJ2-1; 14 bases line up with TRBD2. J was trimmed by 3 bases and V by 7 bases; bases with no gene match: 14. There are 18 residues in the CDR3. Germline CDR1 and CDR2: DFQATT and SNEGSKA (reference sequence). The CDR3 spells CSVPPPGLAGVDYNEQFF. The DNA of the CDR3 is TGCAGTGTTCCCCCACCGGGACTAGCGGGGGTCGACTACAATGAGCAGTTCTTC.

This clonotype was found a few times. V usage is TRBV6-2 or TRBV6-3 and J usage is TRBJ1-5; D not resolved. V lost 6 bases and J lost 5, with 11 bases in between. Germline CDR1 is MNHEY and CDR2 is SVGEGT. The CDR3 contains 13 residues. The CDR3 spells CASSPKQDQPQHF. In DNA form, the CDR3 reads TGTGCCAGCAGCCCTAAGCAAGATCAGCCCCAGCATTTT.

This clonotype was counted a few times. V usage is TRBV20-1 and J usage is TRBJ2-4, with a weak D call TRBD2 (6 bases). The germline CDR1 and CDR2 sequences are DFQATT and SNEGSKA (reference sequence). This CDR3 has 16 amino acids. Trimming shortened V by 6 bases and J by 1 base, and 19 bases separated the two germline ends. CDR3 nucleotides: TGCAGTGCCCATCCGGGAGAGCCCGGGGCCAAAAACATTCAGTACTTC. It is translated as CSAHPGEPGAKNIQYF.

On this clonotype: This sequence may be a read error, since a much larger clone differs from it by one base. CDR3 DNA: TGCGGTCATGACAGGGCGGGAGATACGCAGTATTTT. Its protein product is CGHDRAGDTQYF. The V and J genes are TRBV29-1 and TRBJ2-3; the match to TRBD1 covers 7 bases. The CDR3 sequence is 12 residues long. CDR1 and CDR2 from the germline V gene are SQVTM and ANQGSEA.

This clonotype was recorded at least ten times. The V and J genes are TRBV4-3 and TRBJ2-5; 8 nucleotides line up with TRBD2. V was clipped by 3 bases and J by 3 bases; unmatched bases: 9. The CDR3 is 16 amino acids. Per the germline V gene, CDR1 is LGHNA and CDR2 is YSLEER. The CDR3 nucleotides are TGCGCCAGCAGCCACAAACTGGGACTAGAAGAAGAGACCCAGTACTTC. Translating it yields CASSHKLGLEEETQYF.

The chain couples TRBV12-3 or TRBV12-4 to TRBJ1-2; tentatively, D is TRBD1 (6 bases). The CDR3 covers 13 residues. V lost 5 bases and J lost 7, with 14 bases in between. The CDR3 coding sequence is TGTGCCAGCAGTGGGGGGCCGCTTCGTGGCTACACCTTC. It specifies CASSGGPLRGYTF.

This clonotype has ten or more counts. CDR3 sequence: CSARTQGNGNQPQHF. CDR3 bases: TGCAGTGCTAGGACCCAGGGGAACGGCAATCAGCCCCAGCATTTT. This chain connects TRBV20-1 to TRBJ1-5; maybe TRBD1 (6 bases). V was pared by 3 bases and J by 2 bases, with 14 bases between. The CDR3 sequence is 15 residues long. Looked up from germline, CDR1 is DFQATT and CDR2 is SNEGSKA (reference sequence).

This clonotype was picked up a small number of times. This chain uses TRBV10-3 with TRBJ2-7, with D perhaps assigned TRBD1 or TRBD2 (5 bases each). The germline CDR1 and CDR2 sequences are ENHRY and SYGVKD. This CDR3 has 15 amino acids. V was cut by 0 bases and J by 4 bases, with 13 bases left in between. CDR3 amino acids: CAISESILAGYEQYF. CDR3 bases: TGTGCCATCAGTGAGTCGATTCTAGCAGGGTACGAGCAGTACTTC.

The V gene is TRBV28, the J gene TRBJ2-1, with D perhaps assigned TRBD1 or TRBD2 (6 bases each). Germline V gene lookup returns CDR1 MDHEN and CDR2 SYDVKM. The CDR3 sequence is 15 residues long. V lost 2 bases and J 10 bases, leaving 18 bases between the germline ends. The chain's CDR3 is CASSLGGGGRWEQFF. As DNA, the CDR3 is TGTGCCAGCAGTTTAGGTGGAGGGGGGCGCTGGGAGCAGTTCTTC. Based on the CDR3 plus reference TRBV28 and TRBJ2-1, the full variable domain is DVKVTQSSRYLVKRTGEKVFLECVQDMDHENMFWYRQDPGLGLRLIYFSYDVKMKEKGDIPEGYSVSREKKERFSLILESASTNQTSMYLCASSLGGGGRWEQFFGPGTRLTVL.

The chain links TRBV29-1 to TRBJ1-6; the D gene is possibly TRBD1 (5 bases). Trimming took 6 bases from V and 5 from J, leaving 14 bases between them. This CDR3 is 14 amino acids long. The V gene's germline CDR1 is SQVTM and CDR2 ANQGSEA. The DNA of the CDR3 is TGCAGCGTAAAAAGGGACGGGGATAATTCACCCCTCCACTTT. The encoded protein is CSVKRDGDNSPLHF.

At least ten counts were recorded for this clonotype. V usage is TRBV29-1 and J usage is TRBJ2-2, with TRBD1 matching over 7 bases. Unmatched junction bases numbered 6, after V lost 4 bases and J lost 4 bases. CDR3 size: 14 residues. Germline V lookup: CDR1 SQVTM, CDR2 ANQGSEA. The CDR3 here is CSVGTGQITGELFF. The CDR3 region has the DNA TGCAGCGTTGGTACGGGACAGATCACCGGGGAGCTGTTTTTT.

This clonotype showed up many times. For the CDR3, the DNA is TGTGCCATCAGTGAGTTTCCGGGAGGAGCGGTCTACGAGCAGTACTTC. Protein: CAISEFPGGAVYEQYF. This chain joins TRBV10-3 and TRBJ2-7; 7 bases agree with TRBD2. In germline, CDR1 is ENHRY, CDR2 SYGVKD. CDR3 size: 16 residues. With 1 base clipped from V and 3 bases from J, the junction kept 9 bases outside the gene matches.

The CDR3 region is CASQTGQGESEQYF. The CDR3 DNA sequence: TGCGCCAGCCAAACAGGACAGGGGGAATCCGAGCAGTACTTC. The J gene is TRBJ2-7, the V gene TRBV5-1; the match to TRBD1 covers 10 bases. V shed 7 bases, J shed 6 bases, and the junction held 10 bases outside the gene matches. Per the germline V gene, CDR1 is SGHRS and CDR2 is YFSETQ. The CDR3 covers 14 residues.

This clonotype occurred many times. The genes are TRBV3-1 and TRBJ2-1; D ambiguous. Per the germline V gene, CDR1 is LGHDT and CDR2 is YNNKEL (reference sequence). CDR3 length: 13 residues. The ends were cut back, 1 base at V and 1 base at J, with 2 bases in the middle. CDR3 loop: CASSQGSYNEQFF. CDR3 DNA: TGTGCCAGCAGCCAAGGGTCCTACAATGAGCAGTTCTTC.